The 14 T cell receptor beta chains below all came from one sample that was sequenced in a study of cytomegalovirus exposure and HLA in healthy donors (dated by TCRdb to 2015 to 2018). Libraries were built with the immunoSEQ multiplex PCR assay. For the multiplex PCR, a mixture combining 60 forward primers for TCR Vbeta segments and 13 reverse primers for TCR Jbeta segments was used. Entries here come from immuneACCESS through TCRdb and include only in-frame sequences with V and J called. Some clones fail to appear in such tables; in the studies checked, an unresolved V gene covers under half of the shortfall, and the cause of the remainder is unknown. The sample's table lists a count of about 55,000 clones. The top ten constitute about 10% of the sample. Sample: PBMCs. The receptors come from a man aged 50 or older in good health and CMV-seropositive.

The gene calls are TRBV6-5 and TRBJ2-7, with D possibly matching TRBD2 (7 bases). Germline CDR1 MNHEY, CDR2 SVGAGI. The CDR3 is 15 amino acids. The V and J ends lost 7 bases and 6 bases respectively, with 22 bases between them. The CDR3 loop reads CASKVLGRGEREQYF. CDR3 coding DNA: TGTGCCAGCAAGGTCCTGGGGAGGGGGGAGCGCGAGCAGTACTTC.

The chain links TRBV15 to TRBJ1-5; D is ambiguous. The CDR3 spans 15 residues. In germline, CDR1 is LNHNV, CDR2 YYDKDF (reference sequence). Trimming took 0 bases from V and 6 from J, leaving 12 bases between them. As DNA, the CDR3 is TGTGCCACCAGCAGAGATGGAGGGAGAGGTCAGCCCCAGCATTTT. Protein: CATSRDGGRGQPQHF.

The CDR3 region has the DNA TGTGCCAGCAGACGGGACTTGGCCGAGCAGTACTTC. Protein product: CASRRDLAEQYF. This chain links TRBV2 with TRBJ2-7; TRBD2 is a possible D gene (6 bases). Looked up from germline, CDR1 is SNHLY and CDR2 is FYNNEI. This CDR3 has 12 amino acids. Between the trimmed V and J ends, which lost 6 bases and 6 bases, there was a span of 12 bases.

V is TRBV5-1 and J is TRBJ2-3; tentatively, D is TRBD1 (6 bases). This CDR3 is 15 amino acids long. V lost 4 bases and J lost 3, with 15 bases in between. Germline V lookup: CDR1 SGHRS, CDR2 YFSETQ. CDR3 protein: CASSTRQVGTDTQYF. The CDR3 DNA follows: TGCGCCAGCAGCACCCGACAGGTCGGGACAGATACGCAGTATTTT.

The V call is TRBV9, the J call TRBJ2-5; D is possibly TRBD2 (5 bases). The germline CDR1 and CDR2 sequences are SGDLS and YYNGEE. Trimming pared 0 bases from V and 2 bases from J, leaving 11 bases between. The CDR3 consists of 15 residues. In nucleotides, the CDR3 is TGTGCCAGCAGCGTAGCGGGGAGCCTACAAGAGACCCAGTACTTC. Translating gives CASSVAGSLQETQYF. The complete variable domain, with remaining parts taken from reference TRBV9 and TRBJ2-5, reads DSGVTQTPKHLITATGQRVTLRCSPRSGDLSVYWYQQSLDQGLQFLIQYYNGEERAKGNILERFSAQQFPDLHSELNLSSLELGDSALYFCASSVAGSLQETQYFGPGTRLLVL.

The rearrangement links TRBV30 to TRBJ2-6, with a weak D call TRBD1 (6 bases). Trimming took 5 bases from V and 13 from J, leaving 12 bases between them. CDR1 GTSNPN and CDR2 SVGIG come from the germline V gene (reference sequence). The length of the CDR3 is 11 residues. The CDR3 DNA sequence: TGTGCCTGGCGGACAGCCCTTGTCCTGACTTTC. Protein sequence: CAWRTALVLTF.

CDR3 residues: CASSSPTGNYGYTF. The CDR3 DNA reads TGTGCCAGCAGCTCCCCGACAGGAAACTATGGCTACACCTTC. This sequence joins TRBV7-2 and TRBJ1-2, with D possibly being TRBD1 (6 bases). This CDR3 is 14 amino acids long. V shed 4 bases and J shed 2 bases, with 11 bases lying between them. The germline V gene encodes CDR1 SGHTA and CDR2 FQGNSA.

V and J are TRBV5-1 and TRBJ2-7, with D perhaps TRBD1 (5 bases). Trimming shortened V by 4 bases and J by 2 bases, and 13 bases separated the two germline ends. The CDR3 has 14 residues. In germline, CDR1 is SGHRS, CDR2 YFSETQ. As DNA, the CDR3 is TGCGCCAGCAGCACCGAAGGGGTCGCCTACGAGCAGTACTTC. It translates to CASSTEGVAYEQYF.

The CDR3 nucleotides are TGTGCCAGTGGGACGGCCGGGGGGCCCTACGAGCAGTACTTC. Protein product: CASGTAGGPYEQYF. The V gene is TRBV6-5, the J gene TRBJ2-7, with D possibly matching TRBD2 (7 bases). CDR3 length equals 14 residues. Germline loops: CDR1 MNHEY, CDR2 SVGAGI. The V gene lost 9 bases and the J gene lost 2 bases, with 17 bases spanning the gap.

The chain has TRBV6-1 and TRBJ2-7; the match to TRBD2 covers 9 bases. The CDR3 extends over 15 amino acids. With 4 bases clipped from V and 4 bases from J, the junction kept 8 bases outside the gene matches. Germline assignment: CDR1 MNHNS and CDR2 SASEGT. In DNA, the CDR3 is TGTGCCAGCAGTGTACTTAGCGGGAGTAAATACGAGCAGTACTTC. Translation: CASSVLSGSKYEQYF.

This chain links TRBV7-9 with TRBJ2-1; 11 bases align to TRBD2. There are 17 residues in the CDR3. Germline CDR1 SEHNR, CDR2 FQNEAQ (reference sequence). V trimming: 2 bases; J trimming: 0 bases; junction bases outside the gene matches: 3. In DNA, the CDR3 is TGTGCCAGCAGCTTAACTAGCGGGAGTGGCTCCTACAATGAGCAGTTCTTC. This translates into CASSLTSGSGSYNEQFF.

The CDR3 DNA is TGCGCCAGCAGTGCTAGTGAGGACAGGGGGAGGGGGACCCAGTACTTC. This gives the protein CASSASEDRGRGTQYF. V usage is TRBV10-2 and J usage is TRBJ2-5; TRBD1 matches 10 bases. Germline V gene data show CDR1 as WSHSY and CDR2 as SAAADI. This CDR3 is 16 amino acids long. V was pared by 4 bases and J by 7 bases, with 12 bases of the junction left unmatched.

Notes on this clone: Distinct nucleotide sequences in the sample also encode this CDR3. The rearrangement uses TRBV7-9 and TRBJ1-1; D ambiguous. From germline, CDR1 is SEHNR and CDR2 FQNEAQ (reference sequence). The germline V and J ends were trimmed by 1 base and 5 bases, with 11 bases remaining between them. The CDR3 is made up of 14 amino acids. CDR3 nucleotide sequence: TGTGCCAGCAGCTTAGGAGGAGGAGGGACTGAAGCTTTCTTT. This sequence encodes CASSLGGGGTEAFF.

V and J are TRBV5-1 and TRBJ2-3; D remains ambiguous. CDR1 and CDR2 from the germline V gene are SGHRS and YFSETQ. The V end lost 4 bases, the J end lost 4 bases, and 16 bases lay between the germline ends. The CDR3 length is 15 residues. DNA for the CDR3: TGCGCCAGCAGCCCTTCTAATCGAGAATCAGATACGCAGTATTTT. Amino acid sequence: CASSPSNRESDTQYF.